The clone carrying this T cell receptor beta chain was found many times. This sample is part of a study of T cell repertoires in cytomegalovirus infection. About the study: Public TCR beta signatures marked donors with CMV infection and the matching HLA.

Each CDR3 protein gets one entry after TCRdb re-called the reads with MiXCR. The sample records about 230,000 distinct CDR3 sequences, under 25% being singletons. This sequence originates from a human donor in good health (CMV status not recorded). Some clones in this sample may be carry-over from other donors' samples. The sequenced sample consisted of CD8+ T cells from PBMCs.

Here the CDR3 reads CASSQERNTGELFF. As DNA, the CDR3 is TGTGCCAGCAGCCAAGAACGAAACACCGGGGAGCTGTTTTTT. The chain uses TRBV14 and TRBJ2-2; D is uncertain. The germline CDR1 and CDR2 sequences are SGHDN and FVKESK. V gave up 0 bases and J gave up 2 bases, with 4 bases separating them. The CDR3 loop spans 14 amino acids.